This T cell receptor beta chain comes out of a study of T cells in Graves' hyperthyroidism and ophthalmopathy. General study findings and limits: Among thyroid clonotypes expanded above 0.001, most also appeared in blood.

The source material, RNA transcripts, was used to amplify TCR beta CDR3 regions. The HTBI primer set drove a first-round RT-PCR of the TCR CDR3. MiXCR, applied by TCRdb to the multiplex PCR reads, yields one record per CDR3 protein. The repertoire consists of around 600,000 distinct CDR3 sequences, with approximately 15% occurring once and the leading ten covering 7.1%. This clonotype was observed a single time. What it binds is not known. The CDR3 is 16 amino acids. The ends lost 6 bases at V and 10 bases at J; junction bases unmatched: 16. Germline CDR1 MDHEN, CDR2 SYDVKM. The rearrangement links TRBV28 to TRBJ2-3; 10 bases map to TRBD2. Material: blood. The sequence was collected from a woman aged 18-35 years with Graves' ophthalmopathy. CDR3 loop: CASSQDSSGSSLSQYF. The CDR3 DNA follows: TGTGCCAGCAGCCAAGATTCTAGCGGGAGTAGCCTTTCGCAGTATTTT.